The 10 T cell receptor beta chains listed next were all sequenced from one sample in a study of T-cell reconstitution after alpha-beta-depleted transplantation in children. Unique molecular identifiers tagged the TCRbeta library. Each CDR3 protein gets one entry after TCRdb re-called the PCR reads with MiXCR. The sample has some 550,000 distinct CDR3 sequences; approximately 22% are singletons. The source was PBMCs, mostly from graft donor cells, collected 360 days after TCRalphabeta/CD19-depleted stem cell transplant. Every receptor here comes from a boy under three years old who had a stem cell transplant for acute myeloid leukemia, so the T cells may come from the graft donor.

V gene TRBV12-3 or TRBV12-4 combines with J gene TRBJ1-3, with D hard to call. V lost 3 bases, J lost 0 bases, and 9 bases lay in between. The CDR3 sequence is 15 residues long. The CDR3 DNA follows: TGTGCCAGCAGTTTTTGGCCCCACTCTGGAAACACCATATATTTT. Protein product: CASSFWPHSGNTIYF.

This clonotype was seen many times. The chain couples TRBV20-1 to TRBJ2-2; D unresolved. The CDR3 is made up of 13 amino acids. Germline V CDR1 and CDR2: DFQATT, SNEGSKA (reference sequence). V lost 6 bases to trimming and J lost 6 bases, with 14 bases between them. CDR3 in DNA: TGCAGTGCCAAAAAGTCCGGGTCCGGGGAGCTGTTTTTT. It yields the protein CSAKKSGSGELFF.

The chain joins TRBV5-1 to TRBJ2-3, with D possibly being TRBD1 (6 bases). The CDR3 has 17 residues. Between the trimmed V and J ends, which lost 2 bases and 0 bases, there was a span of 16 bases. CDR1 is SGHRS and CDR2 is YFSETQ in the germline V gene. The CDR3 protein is CASSFAQGTVSTDTQYF. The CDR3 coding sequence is TGCGCCAGCAGCTTCGCCCAGGGGACGGTTAGCACAGATACGCAGTATTTT.

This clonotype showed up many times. CDR3 DNA: TGCAGTGCTTGGGACGGATACACCGGGGAGCTGTTTTTT. Protein sequence: CSAWDGYTGELFF. This chain connects TRBV20-1 to TRBJ2-2; the D call may be TRBD1 or TRBD2 (5 bases each). V was cut by 5 bases and J by 3 bases, with 10 bases left in between. CDR3 length equals 13 residues. Germline CDR1 reads DFQATT; CDR2 reads SNEGSKA (reference sequence).

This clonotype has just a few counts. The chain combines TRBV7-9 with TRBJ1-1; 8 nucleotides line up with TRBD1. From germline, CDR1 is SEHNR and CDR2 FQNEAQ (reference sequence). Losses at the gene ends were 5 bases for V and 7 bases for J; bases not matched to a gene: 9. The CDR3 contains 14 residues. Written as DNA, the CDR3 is TGTGCCAGCAGCCCCAACAGGGGGAGGTTTGAAGCTTTCTTT. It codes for CASSPNRGRFEAFF.

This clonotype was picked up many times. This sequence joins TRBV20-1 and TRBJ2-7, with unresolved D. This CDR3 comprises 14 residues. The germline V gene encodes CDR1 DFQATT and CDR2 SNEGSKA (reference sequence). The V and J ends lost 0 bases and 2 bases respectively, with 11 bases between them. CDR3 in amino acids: CSARDGKVPYEQYF. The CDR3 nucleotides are TGCAGTGCTAGAGATGGAAAGGTCCCCTACGAGCAGTACTTC.

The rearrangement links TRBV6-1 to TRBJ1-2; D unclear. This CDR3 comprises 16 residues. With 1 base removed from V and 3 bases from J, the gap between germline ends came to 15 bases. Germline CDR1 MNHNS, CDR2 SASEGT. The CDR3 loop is CASSEGPEVNYYGYTF. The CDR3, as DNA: TGTGCCAGCAGTGAAGGTCCCGAAGTGAACTACTATGGCTACACCTTC.

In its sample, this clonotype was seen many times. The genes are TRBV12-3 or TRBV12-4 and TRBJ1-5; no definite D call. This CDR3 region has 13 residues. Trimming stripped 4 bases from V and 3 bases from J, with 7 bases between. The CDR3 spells CASSSPPNQPQHF. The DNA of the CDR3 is TGTGCCAGCAGTTCCCCTCCCAATCAGCCCCAGCATTTT.

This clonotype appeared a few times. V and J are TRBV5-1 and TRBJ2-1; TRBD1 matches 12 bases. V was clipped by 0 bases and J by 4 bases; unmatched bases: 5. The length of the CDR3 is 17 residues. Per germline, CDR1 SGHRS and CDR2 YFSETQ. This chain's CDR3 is CASSLEPGQGAYNEQFF. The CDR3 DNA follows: TGCGCCAGCAGCTTGGAACCGGGACAGGGGGCTTACAATGAGCAGTTCTTC.

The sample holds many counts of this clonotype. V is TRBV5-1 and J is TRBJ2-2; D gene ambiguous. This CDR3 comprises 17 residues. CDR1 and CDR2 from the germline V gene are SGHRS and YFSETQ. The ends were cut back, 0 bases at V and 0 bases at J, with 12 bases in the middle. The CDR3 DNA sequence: TGCGCCAGCAGCTTGGAAAGTTTCCTTACGAACACCGGGGAGCTGTTTTTT. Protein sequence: CASSLESFLTNTGELFF.